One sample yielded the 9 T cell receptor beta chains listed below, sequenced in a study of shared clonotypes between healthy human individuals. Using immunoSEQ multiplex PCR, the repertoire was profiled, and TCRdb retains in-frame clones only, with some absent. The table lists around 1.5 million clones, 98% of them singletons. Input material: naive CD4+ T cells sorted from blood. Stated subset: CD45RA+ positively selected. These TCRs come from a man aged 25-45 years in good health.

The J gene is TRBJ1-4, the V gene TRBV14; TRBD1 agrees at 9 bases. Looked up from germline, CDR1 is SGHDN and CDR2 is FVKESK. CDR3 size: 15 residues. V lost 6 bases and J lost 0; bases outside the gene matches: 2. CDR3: CASRRTGATNEKLFF. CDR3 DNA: TGTGCCAGCAGGCGGACAGGGGCAACTAATGAAAAACTGTTTTTT.

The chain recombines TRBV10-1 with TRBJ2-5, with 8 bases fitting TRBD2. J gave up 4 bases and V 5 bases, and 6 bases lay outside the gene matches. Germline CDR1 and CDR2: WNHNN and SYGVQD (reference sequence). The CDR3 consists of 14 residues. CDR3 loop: CASSSDSGGETQYF. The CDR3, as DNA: TGCGCCAGCAGTTCGGACAGCGGGGGAGAGACCCAGTACTTC.

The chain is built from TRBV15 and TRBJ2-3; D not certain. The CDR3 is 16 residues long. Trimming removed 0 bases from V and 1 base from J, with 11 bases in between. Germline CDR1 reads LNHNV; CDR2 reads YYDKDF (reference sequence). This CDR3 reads CATSRDRARRTDTQYF. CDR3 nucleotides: TGTGCCACCAGCAGAGATCGGGCACGTCGCACAGATACGCAGTATTTT.

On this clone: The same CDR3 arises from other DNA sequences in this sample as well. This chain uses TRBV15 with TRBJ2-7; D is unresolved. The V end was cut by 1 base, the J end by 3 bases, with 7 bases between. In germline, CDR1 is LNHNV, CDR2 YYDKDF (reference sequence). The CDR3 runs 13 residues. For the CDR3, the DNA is TGTGCCACCAGCAGAGCAGCCCACTACGAGCAGTACTTC. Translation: CATSRAAHYEQYF.

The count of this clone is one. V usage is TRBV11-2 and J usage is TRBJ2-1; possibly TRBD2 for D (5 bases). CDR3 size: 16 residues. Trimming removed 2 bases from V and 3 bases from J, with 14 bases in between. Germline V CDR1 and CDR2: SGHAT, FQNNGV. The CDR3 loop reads CASSLILGNLYNEQFF. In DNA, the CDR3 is TGTGCCAGCAGCTTAATTCTCGGGAATCTCTACAATGAGCAGTTCTTC. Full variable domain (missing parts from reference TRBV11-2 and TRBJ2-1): EAGVAQSPRYKIIEKRQSVAFWCNPISGHATLYWYQQILGQGPKLLIQFQNNGVVDDSQLPKDRFSAERLKGVDSTLKIQPAKLEDSAVYLCASSLILGNLYNEQFFGPGTRLTVL.

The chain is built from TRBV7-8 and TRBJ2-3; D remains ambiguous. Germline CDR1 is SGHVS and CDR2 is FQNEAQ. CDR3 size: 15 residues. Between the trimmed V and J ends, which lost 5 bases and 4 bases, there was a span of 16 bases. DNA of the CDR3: TGTGCCAGCAGCACCGACTTGGTCGGCGCAGATACGCAGTATTTT. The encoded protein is CASSTDLVGADTQYF.

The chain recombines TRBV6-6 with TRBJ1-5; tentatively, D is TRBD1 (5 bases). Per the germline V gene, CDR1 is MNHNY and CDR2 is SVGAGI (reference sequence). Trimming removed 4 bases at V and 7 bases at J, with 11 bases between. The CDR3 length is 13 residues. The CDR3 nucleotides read TGTGCCAGCAGTTCCCAGGGCCGGCAGCCCCAGCATTTT. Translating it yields CASSSQGRQPQHF.

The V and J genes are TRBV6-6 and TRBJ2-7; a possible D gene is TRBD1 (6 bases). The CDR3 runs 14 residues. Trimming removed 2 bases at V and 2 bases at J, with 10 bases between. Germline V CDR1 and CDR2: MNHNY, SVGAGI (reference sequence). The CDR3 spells CASSYGTSPYEQYF. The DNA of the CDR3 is TGTGCCAGCAGTTACGGGACAAGCCCCTACGAGCAGTACTTC.

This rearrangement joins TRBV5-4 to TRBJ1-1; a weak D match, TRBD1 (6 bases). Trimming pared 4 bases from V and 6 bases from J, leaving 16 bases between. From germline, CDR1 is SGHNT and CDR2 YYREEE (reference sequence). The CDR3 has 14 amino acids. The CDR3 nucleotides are TGTGCCAGCAGCCTCGGGGGGCCCGCCCCTGAAGCTTTCTTT. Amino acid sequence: CASSLGGPAPEAFF.